This T cell receptor (beta chain) was observed in a study of circulating CD8 cells and anti-PD-1 response in melanoma. Using 15 ng of total RNA, TCR libraries were made with the QIAseq Immune Repertoire TCR panel. Via MiXCR, TCRdb re-called the reads, giving one row per CDR3 protein. The sample lists about 580 distinct CDR3 sequences; 7% to 9.5% were seen once. Judged by abundance, this clonotype is large (0.1 to 1%). The CDR3 totals 12 residues. Germline V gene sequence: CDR1 MGHDK, CDR2 SYGVNS. The V end lost 7 bases, the J end lost 5 bases, and 11 bases lay between the germline ends. Four subsets defined by PD-1 and/or TIGIT were sorted from live CD3+CD8+TCRalphabeta+ cells.

This chain joins TRBV25-1 and TRBJ2-5, with D unclear. This receptor was obtained from a human donor with melanoma. The sequenced sample was CD8+ T cells from PBMCs, obtained at baseline or after one month of anti-PD-1 therapy (not recorded which). For the CDR3, the DNA is TGTGCCAGCACCTCGGGTGGGGAGACCCAGTACTTC. It is translated as CASTSGGETQYF.